A selection of T cell receptor beta chains follows, all from one sample in a study of sequential checkpoint blockade in melanoma. Clones were read by immunoSEQ multiplex PCR, and TCRdb kept only the in-frame ones, dropping some. Here the sample spans some 13,000 clones, over 60% being singletons. The specimen was CD8+ T cells sorted from blood (inferred from file names), collected from a patient given nivolumab and ipilimumab in sequence. The receptors were sampled from a human donor with melanoma. Both conserved end residues are part of each CDR3. Each record gives: D gene, J gene, V gene, clone size, CDR3 protein, CDR3 DNA. A D gene is named only where the DNA matches it firmly. Where a row states a size, it is once, few, many or the class of an expanded clone; other rows omit it.

d_call: .; j_call: TRBJ1-2; v_call: TRBV27; clone_size: once; cdr3_aa: CASSPPPIGRGGYTF; cdr3_nt: TGTGCCAGCAGTCCCCCCCCCATAGGGAGAGGGGGCTACACCTTC
d_call: TRBD1; j_call: TRBJ2-7; v_call: TRBV27; clone_size: few; cdr3_aa: CASRGQGIYEQYF; cdr3_nt: TGTGCCAGCAGGGGACAGGGAATCTACGAGCAGTACTTC
d_call: TRBD1; j_call: TRBJ2-7; v_call: TRBV6-5; clone_size: .; cdr3_aa: CASSLTPDRAIEQYF; cdr3_nt: TGTGCCAGCAGCCTTACACCCGACAGGGCGATCGAGCAGTACTTC
d_call: .; j_call: TRBJ2-1; v_call: TRBV7-9; clone_size: .; cdr3_aa: CASKRGGENEQFF; cdr3_nt: TGTGCCAGCAAGAGGGGAGGAGAAAATGAGCAGTTCTTC
d_call: .; j_call: TRBJ2-1; v_call: TRBV6-1; clone_size: many; cdr3_aa: CASSGSYNEQFF; cdr3_nt: TGTGCCAGCAGTGGCAGCTACAATGAGCAGTTCTTC
d_call: TRBD2; j_call: TRBJ2-5; v_call: TRBV4-1; clone_size: .; cdr3_aa: CASSQGLAGGRKTQYF; cdr3_nt: TGCGCCAGCAGCCAGGGACTAGCGGGGGGGAGGAAGACCCAGTACTTC
d_call: .; j_call: TRBJ2-1; v_call: TRBV7-9; clone_size: .; cdr3_aa: CASSLEGVNKGVYNEQFF; cdr3_nt: TGTGCCAGCAGCTTAGAGGGAGTTAATAAGGGGGTATACAATGAGCAGTTCTTC
d_call: TRBD1; j_call: TRBJ2-1; v_call: TRBV2; clone_size: once; cdr3_aa: CASSEAGGQGALFDYNEQFF; cdr3_nt: TGTGCCAGCAGTGAAGCGGGGGGACAGGGGGCGCTTTTTGACTACAATGAGCAGTTCTTC
d_call: .; j_call: TRBJ1-6; v_call: TRBV6-6; clone_size: once; cdr3_aa: CASCISSYNSPLHF; cdr3_nt: TGTGCCAGCTGTATTAGCTCCTATAATTCACCCCTCCACTTT
d_call: .; j_call: TRBJ1-2; v_call: TRBV7-2; clone_size: .; cdr3_aa: CASSFPGVNYGYTF; cdr3_nt: TGTGCCAGCAGCTTTCCGGGGGTCAACTATGGCTACACCTTC
d_call: .; j_call: TRBJ1-1; v_call: TRBV27; clone_size: .; cdr3_aa: CASSLVQYTEAFF; cdr3_nt: TGTGCCAGCAGTTTAGTGCAGTACACTGAAGCTTTCTTT
d_call: .; j_call: TRBJ2-7; v_call: TRBV27; clone_size: .; cdr3_aa: CASSLSPLAAYEQYF; cdr3_nt: TGTGCCAGCAGTTTATCGCCGCTAGCAGCCTACGAGCAGTACTTC
d_call: TRBD1; j_call: TRBJ1-1; v_call: TRBV5-6; clone_size: once; cdr3_aa: CASSFWMRQGANTEAFF; cdr3_nt: TGTGCCAGCAGCTTCTGGATGCGACAGGGGGCTAACACTGAAGCTTTCTTT
d_call: .; j_call: TRBJ1-6; v_call: TRBV7-3; clone_size: .; cdr3_aa: CASSPGGLSPLHF; cdr3_nt: TGTGCCAGCAGTCCCGGGGGGTTATCACCCCTCCACTTT
d_call: .; j_call: TRBJ2-7; v_call: TRBV6-6; clone_size: .; cdr3_aa: CASSSDNSYEQYF; cdr3_nt: TGTGCCAGCAGTAGTGACAACTCCTACGAGCAGTACTTC
d_call: .; j_call: TRBJ2-1; v_call: TRBV30; clone_size: .; cdr3_aa: CAWSAVSGNEQFF; cdr3_nt: TGTGCCTGGAGTGCAGTCTCGGGGAATGAGCAGTTCTTC
d_call: TRBD2; j_call: TRBJ2-1; v_call: TRBV6-1; clone_size: few; cdr3_aa: CASMGLAGAYEQFF; cdr3_nt: TGTGCCAGCATGGGACTAGCGGGAGCCTATGAGCAGTTCTTC
d_call: TRBD1; j_call: TRBJ1-1; v_call: TRBV2; clone_size: .; cdr3_aa: CASREGQGDTEAFF; cdr3_nt: TGTGCCAGCAGAGAGGGACAGGGGGACACTGAAGCTTTCTTT
d_call: .; j_call: TRBJ1-1; v_call: TRBV7-6; clone_size: .; cdr3_aa: CASSVWGLNTEAFF; cdr3_nt: TGTGCCAGCAGCGTCTGGGGGCTGAACACTGAAGCTTTCTTT
d_call: TRBD1; j_call: TRBJ2-1; v_call: TRBV4-3; clone_size: .; cdr3_aa: CASSQDWTGDYNEQFF; cdr3_nt: TGCGCCAGCAGCCAAGATTGGACAGGGGACTACAATGAGCAGTTCTTC
d_call: .; j_call: TRBJ2-7; v_call: TRBV4-2; clone_size: .; cdr3_aa: CASSQEEGGQWEQYF; cdr3_nt: TGTGCCAGCAGCCAAGAGGAGGGGGGGCAGTGGGAGCAGTACTTC
d_call: .; j_call: TRBJ2-7; v_call: TRBV9; clone_size: few; cdr3_aa: CASSQNPGTYEQYF; cdr3_nt: TGTGCCAGCAGCCAAAACCCGGGTACCTACGAGCAGTACTTC
d_call: .; j_call: TRBJ1-1; v_call: TRBV6-4; clone_size: .; cdr3_aa: CASSVGGANTEAFF; cdr3_nt: TGTGCCAGCAGTGTGGGTGGGGCGAACACTGAAGCTTTCTTT
d_call: TRBD2; j_call: TRBJ2-7; v_call: TRBV5-5; clone_size: .; cdr3_aa: CASSPWTSAGYEQYF; cdr3_nt: TGTGCCAGCAGCCCGTGGACTAGCGCGGGCTACGAGCAGTACTTC
d_call: TRBD2; j_call: TRBJ2-2; v_call: TRBV27; clone_size: once; cdr3_aa: CASSLGGFNTGELFF; cdr3_nt: TGTGCCAGCAGTTTGGGAGGGTTTAACACCGGGGAGCTGTTTTTT
d_call: TRBD2; j_call: TRBJ2-5; v_call: TRBV7-9; clone_size: .; cdr3_aa: CASSSGLGSKEQYF; cdr3_nt: TGTGCCAGCAGCTCGGGACTAGGGTCTAAGGAGCAGTACTTC
d_call: TRBD1; j_call: TRBJ2-2; v_call: TRBV5-1; clone_size: .; cdr3_aa: CASSLGQVDTGELFF; cdr3_nt: TGCGCCAGCAGCTTAGGACAGGTGGACACCGGGGAGCTGTTTTTT
d_call: TRBD1; j_call: TRBJ1-1; v_call: TRBV2; clone_size: .; cdr3_aa: CASKQPDRVLATEAFF; cdr3_nt: TGTGCCAGCAAGCAGCCGGACAGGGTTCTCGCTACTGAAGCTTTCTTT
d_call: TRBD1; j_call: TRBJ1-6; v_call: TRBV19; clone_size: .; cdr3_aa: CASRMDRSSYNSPLHF; cdr3_nt: TGTGCCAGTAGAATGGACAGGAGCTCCTATAATTCACCCCTCCACTTT
d_call: TRBD1; j_call: TRBJ2-2; v_call: TRBV27; clone_size: .; cdr3_aa: CASSTGGTGELFF; cdr3_nt: TGTGCCAGCAGTACAGGGGGAACCGGGGAGCTGTTTTTT
d_call: .; j_call: TRBJ2-5; v_call: TRBV7-8; clone_size: .; cdr3_aa: CASSSRGETQYF; cdr3_nt: TGTGCCAGCAGCTCCCGGGGGGAGACCCAGTACTTC
d_call: TRBD2; j_call: TRBJ2-2; v_call: TRBV7-3; clone_size: few; cdr3_aa: CASSPSPLAGYTGELFF; cdr3_nt: TGTGCCAGCTCACCGAGCCCCCTAGCGGGGTACACCGGGGAGCTGTTTTTT
d_call: TRBD2; j_call: TRBJ2-5; v_call: TRBV18; clone_size: .; cdr3_aa: CASSPGSGVNQETQYF; cdr3_nt: TGTGCCAGCTCACCAGGGAGCGGGGTAAACCAAGAGACCCAGTACTTC
d_call: .; j_call: TRBJ2-7; v_call: TRBV5-4; clone_size: medium-sized; cdr3_aa: CASRPDSSYEQYF; cdr3_nt: TGTGCCAGCAGGCCCGACAGTTCCTACGAGCAGTACTTC
d_call: .; j_call: TRBJ2-7; v_call: TRBV6-8; clone_size: few; cdr3_aa: CASSYSAGSYEQYF; cdr3_nt: TGTGCCAGCAGTTACTCCGCAGGTTCCTACGAGCAGTACTTC
d_call: TRBD1; j_call: TRBJ1-4; v_call: TRBV27; clone_size: once; cdr3_aa: CASSLDWTGDLHNEKLFF; cdr3_nt: TGTGCCAGCAGTTTAGACTGGACAGGGGACCTCCATAATGAAAAACTGTTTTTT
d_call: .; j_call: TRBJ1-5; v_call: TRBV13; clone_size: .; cdr3_aa: CASSTRGGNQPQHF; cdr3_nt: TGTGCCAGCAGCACCAGGGGTGGGAATCAGCCCCAGCATTTT
d_call: .; j_call: TRBJ1-2; v_call: TRBV30; clone_size: .; cdr3_aa: CAWSLGPEGYTF; cdr3_nt: TGTGCCTGGAGTTTGGGGCCCGAAGGCTACACCTTC
d_call: .; j_call: TRBJ2-7; v_call: TRBV7-8; clone_size: .; cdr3_aa: CASSLEASSKSYEQYF; cdr3_nt: TGTGCCAGCAGCTTAGAGGCTAGCTCAAAGAGCTACGAGCAGTACTTC
d_call: .; j_call: TRBJ2-7; v_call: TRBV19; clone_size: .; cdr3_aa: CASSVRDKYYEQYF; cdr3_nt: TGTGCCAGTAGTGTCCGGGACAAATACTACGAGCAGTACTTC
d_call: TRBD1; j_call: TRBJ1-2; v_call: TRBV27; clone_size: .; cdr3_aa: CASSAERDRGRNGYTF; cdr3_nt: TGTGCCAGCAGTGCGGAACGAGACAGGGGGCGTAATGGCTACACCTTC
d_call: TRBD2; j_call: TRBJ2-1; v_call: TRBV6-6; clone_size: few; cdr3_aa: CASSPIAGTSDEQFF; cdr3_nt: TGTGCCAGCAGCCCAATAGCGGGAACCTCCGATGAGCAGTTCTTC
d_call: .; j_call: TRBJ2-2; v_call: TRBV2; clone_size: once; cdr3_aa: CASTRTLTQRKLFF; cdr3_nt: TGTGCCAGCACCCGGACCCTCACGCAGCGGAAGCTGTTTTTT
d_call: TRBD1; j_call: TRBJ2-1; v_call: TRBV9; clone_size: few; cdr3_aa: CASSAGQGSHNEQFF; cdr3_nt: TGTGCCAGCAGCGCCGGACAGGGTTCCCACAATGAGCAGTTCTTC
d_call: TRBD2; j_call: TRBJ2-7; v_call: TRBV13; clone_size: .; cdr3_aa: CASSDTGTKPYEQYF; cdr3_nt: TGTGCCAGCAGCGACACCGGGACTAAACCCTACGAGCAGTACTTC
d_call: .; j_call: TRBJ2-7; v_call: TRBV4-3; clone_size: .; cdr3_aa: CASSQGQGWEQYF; cdr3_nt: TGCGCCAGCAGCCAAGGTCAGGGCTGGGAGCAGTACTTC
d_call: .; j_call: TRBJ2-3; v_call: TRBV10-3; clone_size: once; cdr3_aa: CAISEVRGTDTQYF; cdr3_nt: TGTGCCATCAGTGAGGTCAGGGGCACAGATACGCAGTATTTT
d_call: TRBD2; j_call: TRBJ2-2; v_call: TRBV4-2; clone_size: .; cdr3_aa: CASSQGLADTGELFF; cdr3_nt: TGTGCCAGCAGCCAAGGACTAGCGGACACCGGGGAGCTGTTTTTT
d_call: TRBD1; j_call: TRBJ1-5; v_call: TRBV2; clone_size: .; cdr3_aa: CASRKTGTGEKQPQHF; cdr3_nt: TGTGCCAGCAGGAAAACCGGGACAGGGGAGAAACAGCCCCAGCATTTT
d_call: TRBD1; j_call: TRBJ1-6; v_call: TRBV5-4; clone_size: .; cdr3_aa: CASSWGDSNSPLHF; cdr3_nt: TGTGCCAGCAGCTGGGGGGACAGTAATTCACCCCTCCACTTT
d_call: TRBD1; j_call: TRBJ2-1; v_call: TRBV27; clone_size: .; cdr3_aa: CASSFSGGRNEQFF; cdr3_nt: TGTGCCAGCAGTTTCTCAGGGGGCCGAAATGAGCAGTTCTTC
d_call: TRBD2; j_call: TRBJ2-1; v_call: TRBV7-8; clone_size: once; cdr3_aa: CASTLTSGGTRNEQFF; cdr3_nt: TGTGCCAGCACCTTGACGAGCGGGGGGACCCGCAATGAGCAGTTCTTC
d_call: TRBD1; j_call: TRBJ1-1; v_call: TRBV9; clone_size: once; cdr3_aa: CASSPRQGLDTEAFF; cdr3_nt: TGTGCCAGCAGCCCCCGACAGGGTCTAGACACTGAAGCTTTCTTT
d_call: .; j_call: TRBJ2-6; v_call: TRBV19; clone_size: .; cdr3_aa: CASSTGGVSSGANVLTF; cdr3_nt: TGTGCCAGTAGTACGGGGGGCGTCAGCTCTGGGGCCAACGTCCTGACTTTC
d_call: TRBD1; j_call: TRBJ2-2; v_call: TRBV7-2; clone_size: .; cdr3_aa: CASSPRDRGPRTGELFF; cdr3_nt: TGTGCCAGCAGCCCACGGGACAGGGGGCCTCGCACCGGGGAGCTGTTTTTT
d_call: .; j_call: TRBJ1-3; v_call: TRBV9; clone_size: .; cdr3_aa: CASSPSGVSGNTIYF; cdr3_nt: TGTGCCAGCAGCCCTAGTGGAGTCTCTGGAAACACCATATATTTT
d_call: .; j_call: TRBJ1-4; v_call: TRBV7-9; clone_size: .; cdr3_aa: CASSPRGEKLFF; cdr3_nt: TGTGCCAGCAGCCCTAGGGGGGAAAAACTGTTTTTT
d_call: .; j_call: TRBJ2-1; v_call: TRBV14; clone_size: once; cdr3_aa: CASSQLRGSVEQFF; cdr3_nt: TGTGCCAGCAGCCAATTGCGGGGCTCCGTTGAGCAGTTCTTC